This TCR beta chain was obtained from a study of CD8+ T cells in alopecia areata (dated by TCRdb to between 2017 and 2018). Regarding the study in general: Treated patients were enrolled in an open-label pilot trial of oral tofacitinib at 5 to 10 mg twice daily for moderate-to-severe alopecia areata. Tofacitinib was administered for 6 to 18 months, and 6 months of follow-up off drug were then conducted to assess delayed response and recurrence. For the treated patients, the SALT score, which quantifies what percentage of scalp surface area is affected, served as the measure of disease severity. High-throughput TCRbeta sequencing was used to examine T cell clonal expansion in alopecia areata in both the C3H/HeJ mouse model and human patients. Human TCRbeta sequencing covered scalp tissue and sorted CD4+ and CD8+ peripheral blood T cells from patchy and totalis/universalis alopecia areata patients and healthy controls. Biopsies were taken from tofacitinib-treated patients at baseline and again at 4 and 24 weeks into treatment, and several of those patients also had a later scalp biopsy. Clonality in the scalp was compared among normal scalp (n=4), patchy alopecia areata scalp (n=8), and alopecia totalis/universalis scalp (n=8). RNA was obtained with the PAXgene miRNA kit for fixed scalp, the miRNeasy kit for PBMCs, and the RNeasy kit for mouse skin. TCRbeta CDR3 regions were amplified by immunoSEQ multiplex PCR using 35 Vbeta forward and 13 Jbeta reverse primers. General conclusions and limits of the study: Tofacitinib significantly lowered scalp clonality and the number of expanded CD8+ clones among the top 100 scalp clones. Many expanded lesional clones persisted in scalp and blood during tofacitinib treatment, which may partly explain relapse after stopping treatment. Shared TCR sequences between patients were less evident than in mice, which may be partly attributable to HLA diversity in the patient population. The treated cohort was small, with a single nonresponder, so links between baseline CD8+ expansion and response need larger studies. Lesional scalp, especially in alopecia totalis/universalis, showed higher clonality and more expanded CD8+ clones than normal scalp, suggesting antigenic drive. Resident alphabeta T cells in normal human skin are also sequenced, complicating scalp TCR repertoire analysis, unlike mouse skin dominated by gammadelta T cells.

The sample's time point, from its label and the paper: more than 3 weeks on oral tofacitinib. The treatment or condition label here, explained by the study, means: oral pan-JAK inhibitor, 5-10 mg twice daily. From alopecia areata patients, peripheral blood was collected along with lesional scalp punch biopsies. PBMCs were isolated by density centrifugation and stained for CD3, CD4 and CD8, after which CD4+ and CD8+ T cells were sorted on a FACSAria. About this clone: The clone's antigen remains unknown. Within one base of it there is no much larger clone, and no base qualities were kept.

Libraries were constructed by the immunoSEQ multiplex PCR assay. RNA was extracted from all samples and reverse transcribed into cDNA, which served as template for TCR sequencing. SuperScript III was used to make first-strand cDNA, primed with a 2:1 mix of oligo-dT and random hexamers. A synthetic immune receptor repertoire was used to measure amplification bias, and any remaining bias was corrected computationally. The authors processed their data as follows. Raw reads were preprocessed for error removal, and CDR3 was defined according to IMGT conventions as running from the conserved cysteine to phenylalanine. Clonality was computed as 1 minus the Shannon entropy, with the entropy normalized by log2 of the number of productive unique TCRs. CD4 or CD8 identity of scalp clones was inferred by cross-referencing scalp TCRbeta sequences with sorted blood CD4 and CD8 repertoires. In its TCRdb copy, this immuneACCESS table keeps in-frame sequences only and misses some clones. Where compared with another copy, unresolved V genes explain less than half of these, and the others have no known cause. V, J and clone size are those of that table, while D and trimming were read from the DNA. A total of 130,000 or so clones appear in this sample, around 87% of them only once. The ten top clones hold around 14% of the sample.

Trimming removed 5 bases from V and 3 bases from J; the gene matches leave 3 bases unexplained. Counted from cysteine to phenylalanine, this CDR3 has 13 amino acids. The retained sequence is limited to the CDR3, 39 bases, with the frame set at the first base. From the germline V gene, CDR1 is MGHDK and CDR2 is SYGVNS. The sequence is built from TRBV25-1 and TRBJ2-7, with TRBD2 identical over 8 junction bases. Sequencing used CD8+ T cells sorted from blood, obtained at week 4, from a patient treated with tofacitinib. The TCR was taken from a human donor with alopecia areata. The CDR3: CASSWTSYYEQYF. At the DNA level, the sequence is TGTGCCAGCAGTTGGACTAGCTACTACGAGCAGTACTTC.